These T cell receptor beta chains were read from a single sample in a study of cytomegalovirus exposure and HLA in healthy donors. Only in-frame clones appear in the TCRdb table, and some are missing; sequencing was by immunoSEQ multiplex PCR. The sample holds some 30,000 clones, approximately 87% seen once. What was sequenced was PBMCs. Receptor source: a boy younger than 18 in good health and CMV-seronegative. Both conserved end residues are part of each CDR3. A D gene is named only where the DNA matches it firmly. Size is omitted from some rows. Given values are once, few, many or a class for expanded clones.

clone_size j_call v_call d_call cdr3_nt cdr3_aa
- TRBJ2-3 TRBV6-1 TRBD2 TGTGCCAGCAGTGAATTTTCGGGGGGGCTCCGCACAGATACGCAGTATTTT CASSEFSGGLRTDTQYF
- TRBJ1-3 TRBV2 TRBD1 TGTGCCAGCACACAGGGGGCGAGAGGAAACACCATATATTTT CASTQGARGNTIYF
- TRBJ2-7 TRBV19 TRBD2 TGTGCCAGTAGTAAACCGGGACTAGCGGGGGTAGGTGGCGAGCAGTACTTC CASSKPGLAGVGGEQYF
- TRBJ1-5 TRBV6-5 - TGTGCCAGCAGTTACTCACAGGGAGGCAATCAGCCCCAGCATTTT CASSYSQGGNQPQHF
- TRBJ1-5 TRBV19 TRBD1 TGTGCCAGTAGTACAACGACAGGGTTCTATCAGCCCCAGCATTTT CASSTTTGFYQPQHF
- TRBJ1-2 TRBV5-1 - TGCGCCAGCAGCTTGAGTGGACCCCAGGGGAGAGGCTACACCTTC CASSLSGPQGRGYTF
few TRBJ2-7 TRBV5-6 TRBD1 TGTGCCAGCAGCCACAGGACAGGGGAATACGAGCAGTACTTC CASSHRTGEYEQYF
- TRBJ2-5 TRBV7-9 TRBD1 TGTGCCAGCAGCTTGTGGACAGGCTACCAAGAGACCCAGTACTTC CASSLWTGYQETQYF
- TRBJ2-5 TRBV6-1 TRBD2 TGTGCCAGCAGTTCTAGCGGGGGGGGCCAAGAGACCCAGTACTTC CASSSSGGGQETQYF
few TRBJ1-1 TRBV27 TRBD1 TGTGCCAGCAGTTCCCCATTACAGGGGACTGAAGCTTTCTTT CASSSPLQGTEAFF
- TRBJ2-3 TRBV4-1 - TGCGCCAGCAGCCAAGACGTTTCGTCGACAGTTAGCACAGATACGCAGTATTTT CASSQDVSSTVSTDTQYF
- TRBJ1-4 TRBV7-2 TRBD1 TGTGCCAGCAGCTTAAGGGGGACAGGGGAGGAAAAACTGTTTTTT CASSLRGTGEEKLFF
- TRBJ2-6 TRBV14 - TGTGCCAGCAGTCGTCGCTCTGGGGCCAACGTCCTGACTTTC CASSRRSGANVLTF
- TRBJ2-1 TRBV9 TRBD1 TGTGCCAGCAGCGTAGCGGACAGGGGGCTTAATGAGCAGTTCTTC CASSVADRGLNEQFF
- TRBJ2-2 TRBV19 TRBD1 TGTGCCAGTAGGGGGACAGGAGCCCCCCGGGAGCTGTTTTTT CASRGTGAPRELFF
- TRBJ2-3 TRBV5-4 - TGTGCCAGCAGCTTGGGTAAAGGGGGCACAGATACGCAGTATTTT CASSLGKGGTDTQYF
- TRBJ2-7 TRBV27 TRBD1 TGTGCCAGCAGTCCGACAGGGGTCCCCTACGAGCAGTACTTC CASSPTGVPYEQYF
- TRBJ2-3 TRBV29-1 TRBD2 TGCAGCGTTAATACAGGTCTAGCGGGAGGAGATACGCAGTATTTT CSVNTGLAGGDTQYF
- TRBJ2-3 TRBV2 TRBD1 TGTGCCAGCAGTGATACAGGGGGCAGCGCAGATACGCAGTATTTT CASSDTGGSADTQYF
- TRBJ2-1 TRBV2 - TGTGCCAGCAGCCGCTCCTACAATGAGCAGTTCTTC CASSRSYNEQFF
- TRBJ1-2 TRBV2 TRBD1 TGTGCCAGCAGTGACAGGGGGCTAGGCGGCTACACCTTC CASSDRGLGGYTF
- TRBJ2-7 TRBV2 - TGTGCCAGCAGCATAGATGTGGAGCAGTACTTC CASSIDVEQYF
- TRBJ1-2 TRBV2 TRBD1 TGTGCCAGCAGTGCTACAGGGGCAGGTTATATCGGCTACACCTTC CASSATGAGYIGYTF
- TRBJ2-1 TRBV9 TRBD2 TGTGCCAGCAGCGCCCGCCTGGCGGGGGGTTACAATGAGCAGTTCTTC CASSARLAGGYNEQFF
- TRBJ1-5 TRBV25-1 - TGTGCCAGCAGCGCCGACAATTATAGCAATCAGCCCCAGCATTTT CASSADNYSNQPQHF
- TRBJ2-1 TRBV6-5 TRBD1 TGTGCCAGCACCCAGACAGGGGACCTTAATGAGCAGTTCTTC CASTQTGDLNEQFF
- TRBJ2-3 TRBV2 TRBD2 TGTGCCAGCAGTGAGGGCGGGGGGTCCACAGATACGCAGTATTTT CASSEGGGSTDTQYF
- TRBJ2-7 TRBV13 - TGTGCCAGCGGCGTCCGGGGTACTAACTACGAGCAGTACTTC CASGVRGTNYEQYF
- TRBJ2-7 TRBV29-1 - TGCAGCGTTGCTCAGGAAGGATCCTACGAGCAGTACTTC CSVAQEGSYEQYF
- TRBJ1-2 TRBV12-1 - TGTGCCAGCAGCTTTGGGCAGGAAGACTATGGCTACACCTTC CASSFGQEDYGYTF
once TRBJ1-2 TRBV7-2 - TGTGCCAGCAGCCTACAGATCCCCTATGGCTACACCTTC CASSLQIPYGYTF
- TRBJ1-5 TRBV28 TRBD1 TGTGCCAGCAGTTTACAGGACAGGGTTTATCAGCCCCAGCATTTT CASSLQDRVYQPQHF
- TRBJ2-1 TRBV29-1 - TGCAGCTCCTATGGGGCTAGCGAGAGAAACAATGAGCAGTTCTTC CSSYGASERNNEQFF
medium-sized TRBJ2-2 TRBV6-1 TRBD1 TGTGCCAGCAGTGCTCAGGGGGACACCGGGGAGCTGTTTTTT CASSAQGDTGELFF
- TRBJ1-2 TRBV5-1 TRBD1 TGCGCCAGCAGCCCCGGACAGGTACCCTATGGCTACACCTTC CASSPGQVPYGYTF
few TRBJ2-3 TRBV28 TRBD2 TGTGCCAGCAGTTCCCCTTCTAGCGGGGGGAGGGGCACAGATACGCAGTATTTT CASSSPSSGGRGTDTQYF
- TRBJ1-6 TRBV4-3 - TGCGCCAGCAGCACGAACAGGGTTGACAATTCACCCCTCCACTTT CASSTNRVDNSPLHF
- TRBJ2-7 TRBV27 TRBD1 TGTGCCAGCAGATTCGGACAGGGCTCCTACGAGCAGTACTTC CASRFGQGSYEQYF
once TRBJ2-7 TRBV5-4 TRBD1 TGTGCCAGCAGCCTGGGACAGGAGACCTACGAGCAGTACTTC CASSLGQETYEQYF
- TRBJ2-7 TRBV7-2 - TGTGCCAGCAGCTTCCGTACTAGGAGGGCCTACGAGCAGTACTTC CASSFRTRRAYEQYF
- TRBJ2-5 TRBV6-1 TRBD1 TGTGCCAGCAGCCCAACAGGGGTTCCGGAGACCCAGTACTTC CASSPTGVPETQYF
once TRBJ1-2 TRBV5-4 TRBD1 TGTGCCAGCAGCTCAGGGAAGGGGGCATATGGCTACACCTTC CASSSGKGAYGYTF
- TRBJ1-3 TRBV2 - TGTGCCAGCGAGAAGGACAGTCGAAACACCATATATTTT CASEKDSRNTIYF